This T cell receptor (beta chain) was documented in a study of T cell responses to AZD1222 COVID-19 vaccine. Study-wide context: Samples with a second dose at about 4 or about 12 weeks were pooled together. Overall study results and limits: Along spike, vaccine-associated CD4 TCRs were found throughout, with dominance at 160-218 and 743-854. The study sampled repertoires only after the peak T cell response.

Note on this clone: Its antigen is undetermined.

This CDR3 has 15 amino acids. The germline gives CDR1 MDHEN, CDR2 SYDVKM. With 4 bases removed from V and 7 bases from J, the gap between germline ends came to 19 bases. Assay used: immunoSEQ multiplex PCR; TCRdb lists only in-frame clones, some missing. The sample records around 110,000 clones, 85% to 95% being singletons. The V and J genes are TRBV28 and TRBJ1-2; no clear D gene. This sequence originates from an adult in good health. The material sequenced was peripheral blood, taken on day 0 of AZD1222 vaccination. This chain's CDR3 is CASSSSGTVGAGYTF. CDR3 coding DNA: TGTGCCAGCAGTTCCTCCGGTACAGTAGGAGCTGGCTACACCTTC.